The source of this TCR beta chain is a study of T cell responses to AZD1222 COVID-19 vaccine. Generated by immunoSEQ multiplex PCR, the TCRdb table keeps only in-frame clones and is missing some. The sample comprises around 160,000 clones, more than 75% of which are singletons, and about 4% rests with the top ten. Findings of the study overall: Spike-wide vaccine-associated CD4 TCRs dominated at 160-218 and 743-854. The sample set comprised mostly white British donors with more females, and clonal diversity was possibly underestimated. Baseline seropositivity characterized only six AZD1222 recipients.

This clone has more than one count but fewer than ten. Its antigen is as yet unknown. Per germline, CDR1 ENHRY and CDR2 SYGVKD. The CDR3 covers 14 residues. V was pared by 6 bases and J by 10 bases, with 7 bases of the junction left unmatched. The V gene is TRBV10-3, the J gene TRBJ1-6; 9 positions match TRBD1. The sequencing used peripheral blood, collected on day 0 of MenACWY control vaccination. The sequence was collected from an adult in good health. The CDR3 nucleotides are TGTGCCATCAGAGAGGTCACAGGGGGCTCACCCCTCCACTTT. The encoded protein is CAIREVTGGSPLHF.